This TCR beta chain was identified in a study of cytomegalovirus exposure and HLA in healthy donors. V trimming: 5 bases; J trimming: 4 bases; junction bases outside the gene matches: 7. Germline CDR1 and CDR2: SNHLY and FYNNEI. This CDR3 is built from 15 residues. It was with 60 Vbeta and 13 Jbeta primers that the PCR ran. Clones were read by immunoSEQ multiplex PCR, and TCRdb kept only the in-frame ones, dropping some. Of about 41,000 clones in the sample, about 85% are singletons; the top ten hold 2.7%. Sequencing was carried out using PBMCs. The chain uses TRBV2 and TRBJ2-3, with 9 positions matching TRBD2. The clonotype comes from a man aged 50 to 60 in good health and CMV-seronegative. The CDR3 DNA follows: TGTGCCAGCAGTCCGGGACTAGCTTTTGCAGATACGCAGTATTTT. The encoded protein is CASSPGLAFADTQYF.